What follows are 26 T cell receptor beta chains derived from one specimen sequenced in a study of beta chain features in type 1 diabetes listed by TCRdb under 2018. For these TCRs, the target antigens are not known. The study at large found these results: Type 1 diabetes patients showed a moderate but significant shortening of TCRB CDR3 length in all four CD4+ subsets.

Libraries were made using the immunoSEQ multiplex PCR assay. The entire amount of isolated RNA was reverse transcribed using the High Capacity cDNA Reverse Transcription Kit, so the sequenced TCRB transcripts were expressed ones. Here the immuneACCESS table is served through TCRdb, limited to in-frame sequences with V and J called. Missing clones are a known gap in these copies; in checked studies unresolved V genes cover under half, and the rest lacks a known reason. This sample lists around 130,000 clones; 9% were detected once. About 0.7% of the sample is held by the ten biggest clonotypes. Sample: central memory CD4+ T cells from blood. The receptors here all came from a man aged 25-45 years with type 1 diabetes.

The rearrangement links TRBV10-3 to TRBJ2-5; 9 bases match TRBD2. The CDR3 contains 17 residues. The germline CDR1 and CDR2 sequences are ENHRY and SYGVKD. Losses at the gene ends were 2 bases for V and 4 bases for J; bases not matched to a gene: 11. CDR3 protein: CAISEKGGGGGRETQYF. The CDR3, as DNA: TGTGCCATCAGTGAGAAAGGAGGCGGGGGGGGACGAGAGACCCAGTACTTC.

This clone came up a few times. This chain connects TRBV4-3 to TRBJ1-1; 9 nucleotides agree with TRBD1. V shed 1 base, J shed 5 bases, and the junction held 5 bases outside the gene matches. The CDR3 is made up of 15 amino acids. The germline gives CDR1 LGHNA, CDR2 YSLEER. CDR3 protein: CASSQVGQGATEAFF. The CDR3 coding sequence is TGCGCCAGCAGCCAAGTGGGACAGGGCGCGACTGAAGCTTTCTTT.

This clone was seen more than once but under ten times. The chain employs TRBV13 and TRBJ1-1, with D maybe TRBD1 (6 bases). CDR3 length: 14 residues. Germline CDR1 is PRHDT and CDR2 is FYEKMQ (reference sequence). V was shortened by 4 bases and J by 1 base, with 10 bases between the two germline ends. The CDR3 sequence is CASSYWTANTEAFF. The CDR3 coding sequence is TGTGCCAGCAGCTACTGGACAGCGAACACTGAAGCTTTCTTT.

The sample holds a few counts of this clone. The chain carries TRBV5-4 and TRBJ2-3, with D perhaps matching TRBD1 (7 bases). The CDR3 runs 17 residues. Per the germline V gene, CDR1 is SGHNT and CDR2 is YYREEE (reference sequence). The V end was cut by 2 bases, the J end by 0 bases, with 16 bases between. Here the CDR3 DNA reads TGTGCCAGCAGCTTCGGGGGACAGACAGCTAGCACAGATACGCAGTATTTT. Translating it yields CASSFGGQTASTDTQYF.

This clone was seen many times. This sequence joins TRBV5-1 and TRBJ2-2; 9 bases are a match to TRBD2. V shed 7 bases, J shed 0 bases, and the junction held 1 base outside the gene matches. The germline CDR1 and CDR2 sequences are SGHRS and YFSETQ. This CDR3 spans 14 amino acids. For the CDR3, the DNA is TGCGCCAGCGAGCGGGAGGCGAACACCGGGGAGCTGTTTTTT. Protein sequence: CASEREANTGELFF.

This clone was seen a handful of times. The V gene is TRBV5-6, the J gene TRBJ2-7; 7 bases line up with TRBD1. The germline V gene has CDR1 SGHDT and CDR2 YYEEEE. The trim removed 3 bases at V and 6 bases at J, leaving 9 bases unmatched. The CDR3 extends over 14 amino acids. CDR3 region: CASSSGTALSEQYF. The CDR3 DNA reads as TGTGCCAGCAGCTCAGGGACAGCACTGTCCGAGCAGTACTTC.

This clone has more than one count but fewer than ten. The V gene is TRBV23-1, the J gene TRBJ2-1; the D gene is possibly TRBD1 (5 bases). TRBV23-1 is assigned to the ORF class and has an uncertain function. The V end lost 1 base, the J end lost 3 bases, and 16 bases lay between the germline ends. This CDR3 has 17 amino acids. The CDR3 sequence: CASSQFRGAGLYNEQFF. CDR3 coding DNA: TGCGCCAGCAGTCAATTTAGGGGCGCAGGGCTCTACAATGAGCAGTTCTTC.

The chain joins TRBV7-3 to TRBJ1-1; D remains unclear. Trimming pared 2 bases from V and 2 bases from J, leaving 9 bases between. Germline values: CDR1 SGHTA, CDR2 FQGTGA. The CDR3 length is 14 residues. The DNA for the CDR3 is TGTGCCAGCAGCTTATTAGGAGGAAACACTGAAGCTTTCTTT. Protein: CASSLLGGNTEAFF.

The table lists this clone with a few counts. In DNA, the CDR3 is TGTGCCTGGGGGGGGGTTGGGGATACGCAGTATTTT. Its protein product is CAWGGVGDTQYF. The chain employs TRBV30 and TRBJ2-3; 7 nucleotides line up with TRBD2. The CDR3 covers 12 residues. In germline, CDR1 is GTSNPN, CDR2 SVGIG (reference sequence). Losses at the gene ends were 5 bases for V and 6 bases for J; bases not matched to a gene: 5.

A few counts support this clone. The J gene is TRBJ2-2, the V gene TRBV7-8; D might be TRBD2 (5 bases). From germline, CDR1 is SGHVS and CDR2 FQNEAQ. CDR3 length equals 15 residues. Trimming pared 1 base from V and 3 bases from J, leaving 9 bases between. CDR3 in amino acids: CASSLEPDYTGELFF. In DNA form, the CDR3 reads TGTGCCAGCAGCTTAGAACCGGACTACACCGGGGAGCTGTTTTTT.

The chain uses TRBV29-1 and TRBJ2-7; TRBD1 matches at 9 bases. V was clipped by 3 bases and J by 2 bases; unmatched bases: 5. Germline V CDR1 and CDR2: SQVTM, ANQGSEA. There are 14 residues in the CDR3. CDR3 sequence reads: CSVETGTGTYEQYF. DNA for the CDR3: TGCAGCGTTGAGACCGGGACAGGGACCTACGAGCAGTACTTC.

This sequence joins TRBV2 and TRBJ2-3, with a possible D match to TRBD2 (5 bases). From germline, CDR1 is SNHLY and CDR2 FYNNEI. Between the trimmed V and J ends, which lost 4 bases and 2 bases, there was a span of 10 bases. This CDR3 has 14 amino acids. The CDR3, as DNA: TGTGCCAGCAGTGTGAGCGGCTTCACAGATACGCAGTATTTT. Its translation is CASSVSGFTDTQYF.

This clone was picked up a small number of times. V is TRBV2 and J is TRBJ2-5; a weak D match, TRBD2 (5 bases). CDR1 is SNHLY, CDR2 FYNNEI, per germline. Deletions cut 1 base from V and 3 bases from J, with 12 bases between. The CDR3 runs 15 residues. The CDR3 sequence: CASSEGALREETQYF. The CDR3 DNA is TGTGCCAGCAGTGAAGGGGCGTTGAGGGAAGAGACCCAGTACTTC.

This clone was observed a few times. The CDR3, as DNA: TGCGCCAGCAGCTTGGCCGGGACTATGGAGGAAAAACTGTTTTTT. The encoded protein is CASSLAGTMEEKLFF. The chain is built from TRBV5-1 and TRBJ1-4; D might be TRBD1 (5 bases). The CDR3 length is 15 residues. Germline V lookup: CDR1 SGHRS, CDR2 YFSETQ. Trimming took 0 bases from V and 8 from J, leaving 14 bases between them.

The CDR3 nucleotides read TGCAGCGTCGATAAAGGGACAGCGGAAGCTTTCTTT. This sequence encodes CSVDKGTAEAFF. The chain employs TRBV29-1 and TRBJ1-1; 7 positions agree with TRBD1. Germline-derived CDR1 and CDR2 are SQVTM and ANQGSEA. Trimming at V came to 6 bases and at J to 8 bases, leaving 9 bases not matched to a gene. The CDR3 is made up of 12 amino acids.

This chain uses TRBV28 with TRBJ1-6; TRBD1 might be the D (6 bases). V lost 4 bases to trimming and J lost 2 bases, with 24 bases between them. CDR3 length: 20 amino acids. Germline values: CDR1 MDHEN, CDR2 SYDVKM. The CDR3 is CASSSTFSGGRTTYNSPLHF. Here the CDR3 DNA reads TGTGCCAGCAGTTCCACTTTCTCGGGGGGGCGAACCACCTATAATTCACCCCTCCACTTT.

This rearrangement joins TRBV5-1 to TRBJ2-5; TRBD1 is a possible D gene (5 bases). CDR1 is SGHRS and CDR2 is YFSETQ in the germline V gene. V was shortened by 4 bases and J by 0 bases, with 10 bases between the two germline ends. The CDR3 runs 14 residues. This CDR3 is CASSAQGYQETQYF. CDR3 bases: TGCGCCAGCAGCGCCCAGGGCTACCAAGAGACCCAGTACTTC.

The chain carries TRBV2 and TRBJ2-4, with a possible D match to TRBD1 (7 bases). The CDR3 covers 13 residues. Germline V gives CDR1 SNHLY, CDR2 FYNNEI. V was clipped by 7 bases and J by 9 bases, with 16 bases between them. CDR3 DNA sequence: TGTGCCAGCAAAGGCCCAGGGGGGAGCATTCAGTACTTC. Protein sequence: CASKGPGGSIQYF.

The sample holds a few counts of this clone. The rearrangement joins TRBV27 to TRBJ2-7, with 12 bases lining up with TRBD2. J lost 1 base, V lost 7 bases, and 5 bases had no gene match. The CDR3 contains 15 residues. Germline CDR1 is MNHEY and CDR2 is SMNVEV (reference sequence). This CDR3 is CASKQTSGGSYEQYF. The CDR3 bases are TGTGCCAGCAAACAGACTAGCGGGGGTTCCTACGAGCAGTACTTC.

This clone has a handful of counts. The chain combines TRBV7-9 with TRBJ2-3; D not certain. CDR3 size: 12 residues. V was cut by 5 bases and J by 4 bases, with 7 bases left in between. Looked up from germline, CDR1 is SEHNR and CDR2 is FQNEAQ (reference sequence). The CDR3, as DNA: TGTGCCAGCAGCCACCAGTCAGATACGCAGTATTTT. This codes for CASSHQSDTQYF. Complete variable domain (other parts from reference TRBV7-9 and TRBJ2-3): DTGVSQNPRHKITKRGQNVTFRCDPISEHNRLYWYRQTLGQGPEFLTYFQNEAQLEKSRLLSDRFSAERPKGSFSTLEIQRTEQGDSAMYLCASSHQSDTQYFGPGTRLTVL.

This clone was seen a few times. The V gene is TRBV5-1, the J gene TRBJ1-2, with D possibly matching TRBD1 (6 bases). Germline-derived CDR1 and CDR2 are SGHRS and YFSETQ. The CDR3 has 18 residues. V dropped 0 bases and J dropped 1 base, with 19 bases sitting between them. DNA of the CDR3: TGCGCCAGCAGCTTGGATCCACAGGGCCCAGGACTTAACTATGGCTACACCTTC. Its translation: CASSLDPQGPGLNYGYTF.

This clone was counted between two and nine times. The gene calls are TRBV7-6 and TRBJ2-3, with 12 positions matching TRBD2. This CDR3 contains 15 residues. V lost 4 bases to trimming and J lost 6 bases; unmatched junction nucleotides: 5. CDR1 and CDR2 (germline): SGHVS, FNYEAQ. The CDR3 coding sequence is TGTGCCAGCAGCTCTAGCGGGGGGGCCCGTGATACGCAGTATTTT. Protein: CASSSSGGARDTQYF.

The chain is built from TRBV4-2 and TRBJ2-7; 7 nucleotides line up with TRBD1. V trimming: 3 bases; J trimming: 3 bases; junction bases outside the gene matches: 8. The CDR3 consists of 15 residues. CDR1 is LGHNA and CDR2 is YNFKEQ in the germline V gene. The CDR3 is CASSQTGTDFYEQYF. The CDR3 DNA follows: TGTGCCAGCAGCCAGACCGGGACAGACTTCTACGAGCAGTACTTC.

This clone has only a few counts. The chain recombines TRBV28 with TRBJ2-5, with 12 bases lining up with TRBD2. Germline assignment: CDR1 MDHEN and CDR2 SYDVKM. The CDR3 extends over 15 amino acids. V gave up 5 bases and J gave up 5 bases; unmatched junction bases: 6. Here the CDR3 DNA reads TGTGCCAGCAGTCCTAGCGGGGGGGCTCGGGAGACCCAGTACTTC. Protein product: CASSPSGGARETQYF.

V is TRBV9 and J is TRBJ2-1; D gene uncertain. The CDR3 runs to 18 residues. V lost 0 bases, J lost 3 bases, and 19 bases lay in between. Germline-derived CDR1 and CDR2 are SGDLS and YYNGEE. The CDR3: CASSVVGSPNMGYNEQFF. DNA for the CDR3: TGTGCCAGCAGCGTAGTCGGGTCACCTAATATGGGCTACAATGAGCAGTTCTTC.

This clone was counted only a few times. The rearrangement joins TRBV30 to TRBJ2-7; 7 bases are a match to TRBD2. Trimming removed 5 bases from V and 2 bases from J; junction bases left unmatched: 9. The CDR3 is made up of 14 amino acids. Germline V CDR1 and CDR2: GTSNPN, SVGIG (reference sequence). As DNA, the CDR3 is TGTGCCTGGGCCTCTAGCGGTTCTGCCTACGAGCAGTACTTC. Translating gives CAWASSGSAYEQYF.